The subject of this entry is one TCR beta chain. Which antigen it targets is not known. No base qualities exist here, and no much larger clone lies one base off it. Genomic DNA was extracted with the QIAamp DNA kit from frozen aliquots of unsorted single-cell suspensions. The tumour samples consisted of non-small cell lung cancer tissue that had been surgically resected. Tissues were received within 2 hours of resection and were immediately processed into single-cell suspensions. Tissue was mechanically dissociated and enzymatically digested with DNase I, collagenase I and hyaluronidase for approximately 31 minutes at 37 °C, then filtered and RBC-lysed. This sample was taken from a study of immune cell composition in non-small cell lung cancer (dated by TCRdb to the late 2010s). With respect to the entire study: Histologic subtype, mainly lung adenocarcinoma or squamous cell carcinoma, was assigned on the basis of H&E together with p63, CK5, Napsin A and TTF-1 immunohistochemistry. Adaptive Biotechnologies TCR-beta sequencing was carried out on 34 paired NSCLC tumour and non-adjacent lung specimens, as well as on approximately 25 tumour-only specimens. Supplementary cohort #1, under twelve lung adenocarcinoma cases, had paired tumour/lung TCR-beta sequencing and TIL populations generated to assess tumour reactivity. The subtype comparisons left out a few tumour specimens with TCR-beta data because those specimens were rare histological subtypes.

Overall study results and their limits: No significant correlation was found between tumour TCR-beta clonality and smoking pack-years. Compared with lung adenocarcinoma tumours, lung squamous cell carcinoma showed significantly higher Top 10 clone scores and productive clonality. Tumour-associated clones >0.5% were found in nearly half of NSCLC cases, namely in around 36% of adenocarcinomas versus around four fifths of squamous carcinomas. Only about 9 cases were included in the reactivity cohort, and sequence sharing between tumour-reactive clones and the dominant in vivo tumour-associated clones was not shown. In roughly 10 adenocarcinoma cases, a strong correlation was found between maximal tumour-associated clone frequency and TIL tumour reactivity, whereas no such correlation was found between overall clonality and TIL tumour reactivity.

V lost 8 bases and J lost 3 bases, and the count of bases not matched to a germline gene is 7. Inclusive of the bounding cysteine and phenylalanine, the CDR3 is 14 residues long. Only the CDR3 region is kept as DNA, spanning 42 bases read in frame from base 1. Taken from the germline V gene (reference sequence), the CDR1 and CDR2 loops are LNHDA and SQIVND. A two-step multiplex PCR was used to amplify TCR-beta CDR3 regions from genomic DNA, and Illumina-compatible adaptors were added in the second step. TCR-beta immunosequencing was carried out on an Illumina platform through the commercial immunoSEQ service. The paper's processing steps were these. Repertoires were described by productive clonality and by Top 10 Clones, which is the percentage of T-cell templates coming from the ten most frequent sequences. Values of productive clonality ranged from 0 to 1, with a monoclonal population indicated by a value of 1. Sequences comprising at least 0.1% of tumour T-cell templates but absent from matched non-adjacent lung were defined as tumour-associated clones and were identified via log10 scatter plots. Analyses were done in GraphPad Prism7 and R, with Student's t-tests for two-group comparisons, ANOVA for stages, and linear regression for relationships. This is the immuneACCESS table as TCRdb keeps it, with only in-frame sequences that have V and J called. A part of the clones is gone; compared with another copy, unresolved V genes explain less than half, and the rest is unexplained. Clone size and the V and J calls come from that table; the DNA yielded D and trimming. Across this sample there are 2,000 to 2,500 clones, with around 70% seen only once. Clones ranked in the top ten supply 5.3% of the sample.

Input material: lung tumor tissue. This sequence originates from a human donor with non-small cell lung cancer. This chain is built from TRBV19 and TRBJ2-7; TRBD1 matches 10 bases in the middle. CDR3 sequence: CASGSGQGIYEQYF. The DNA sequence is TGTGCCAGTGGATCGGGACAGGGGATCTACGAGCAGTACTTC. Outside the CDR3, residues come from the reference TRBV19 and TRBJ2-7 proteins, so the full variable domain is: DGGITQSPKYLFRKEGQNVTLSCEQNLNHDAMYWYRQDPGQGLRLIYYSQIVNDFQKGDIAEGYSVSREKKESFPLTVTSAQKNPTAFYLCASGSGQGIYEQYFGPGTRLTVT.